One and the same sample provided the 32 T cell receptor beta chains below, sequenced in a study of blood T cell repertoires in COVID-19 (dated by TCRdb to about 2020). Libraries came from the immunoSEQ multiplex PCR assay. TCRdb carries this immuneACCESS record with in-frame sequences only. Its versions omit some clonotypes, under half of them owing to an unresolved V gene in the studies checked, with the rest unexplained. This sample comprises roughly 340,000 clones, roughly 90% of them detected only once. Approximately 3% of the sample belongs to the ten largest clones. The sample was peripheral blood. All receptors derive from a woman younger than 45 with COVID-19, enrolled during active disease.

The chain is built from TRBV19 and TRBJ1-1, with no clear D. The germline V and J ends were trimmed by 7 bases and 3 bases, with 15 bases remaining between them. From germline, CDR1 is LNHDA and CDR2 SQIVND (reference sequence). This CDR3 region has 14 residues. The CDR3 sequence: CASIRGYGDTEAFF. CDR3 nucleotides: TGTGCCAGTATCAGAGGTTACGGGGACACTGAAGCTTTCTTT.

The chain combines TRBV10-3 with TRBJ2-7, with TRBD1 matching 10 bases. The germline CDR1 and CDR2 sequences are ENHRY and SYGVKD. The ends lost 10 bases at V and 1 base at J; junction bases unmatched: 22. This CDR3 contains 19 residues. The CDR3 is CATCNSVGGPGQGSYEQYF. CDR3 in DNA: TGTGCCACCTGTAACTCGGTAGGAGGACCGGGACAGGGGTCCTACGAGCAGTACTTC.

The chain has TRBV10-1 and TRBJ2-3; D not certain. V was shortened by 3 bases and J by 2 bases, with 15 bases between the two germline ends. The CDR3 length is 16 residues. The V gene's germline CDR1 is WNHNN and CDR2 SYGVQD (reference sequence). CDR3 sequence reads: CASSDRRARYTDTQYF. The CDR3 DNA reads TGCGCCAGCAGTGACCGGCGAGCCAGGTACACAGATACGCAGTATTTT.

A single count supports this clone. This rearrangement joins TRBV29-1 to TRBJ2-1, with 14 bases matching TRBD2. CDR1 SQVTM and CDR2 ANQGSEA come from the germline V gene. J gave up 7 bases and V 3 bases, and 5 bases lay outside the gene matches. This CDR3 is 15 amino acids long. The CDR3 spells CSVDRGTSGRNEQFF. The CDR3 coding sequence is TGCAGCGTTGACCGCGGGACTAGCGGGAGAAATGAGCAGTTCTTC.

The V and J genes are TRBV5-6 and TRBJ1-1; D unclear. Germline V gene lookup returns CDR1 SGHDT and CDR2 YYEEEE. V lost 4 bases and J 0 bases, leaving 16 bases between the germline ends. The CDR3 covers 16 residues. The DNA of the CDR3 is TGTGCCAGCAGCCACCAGACGAGGCGACTGAACACTGAAGCTTTCTTT. Protein sequence: CASSHQTRRLNTEAFF.

The chain couples TRBV4-3 to TRBJ2-2, with no clear D. Germline CDR1 LGHNA, CDR2 YSLEER. The CDR3 has 12 amino acids. The V end lost 3 bases, the J end lost 4 bases, and 3 bases lay between the germline ends. The CDR3: CASSHSTGELFF. Here the CDR3 DNA reads TGCGCCAGCAGCCACTCCACCGGGGAGCTGTTTTTT.

The J gene is TRBJ1-6, the V gene TRBV6-6, with 9 bases lining up with TRBD1. The germline gives CDR1 MNHNY, CDR2 SVGAGI (reference sequence). V lost 5 bases, J lost 9 bases, and 14 bases stayed unmatched. The CDR3 consists of 17 residues. For the CDR3, the DNA is TGTGCCAGCAGTCGAACCACGGGGACAGGGAGTTCTTCACCCCTCCACTTT. Translated, it gives CASSRTTGTGSSSPLHF.

The V gene is TRBV6-5, the J gene TRBJ1-1; D may be TRBD1 (5 bases). Germline V gene data show CDR1 as MNHEY and CDR2 as SVGAGI. V lost 7 bases and J lost 4, with 13 bases in between. The CDR3 runs 13 residues. CDR3 nucleotides: TGTGCCAGCAAGCGGGGGATCGGCACTGAAGCTTTCTTT. Its translation is CASKRGIGTEAFF.

This sequence joins TRBV5-6 and TRBJ1-1; TRBD1 agrees at 7 bases. CDR1 SGHDT and CDR2 YYEEEE come from the germline V gene. The V segment lost 4 bases and the J segment 8 bases; nucleotides outside the gene matches: 5. The CDR3 contains 12 residues. The CDR3 spells CASSLTGWEAFF. In DNA, the CDR3 is TGTGCCAGCAGCCTGACAGGGTGGGAAGCTTTCTTT.

The gene calls are TRBV6-2 or TRBV6-3 and TRBJ2-7, with TRBD1 matching 9 bases. The germline gives CDR1 MNHEY, CDR2 SVGEGT. This CDR3 comprises 14 residues. Germline trimming cut 0 bases from V and 6 bases from J; bases unmatched to any gene: 3. CDR3 sequence reads: CASSYSRTGVEQYV. As DNA, the CDR3 is TGTGCCAGCAGTTACTCACGGACAGGGGTCGAGCAGTACGTC.

Concerning this clone itself: Other DNA sequences of this sample code for an identical CDR3. V usage is TRBV19 and J usage is TRBJ2-1; D unclear. The CDR3 runs to 15 residues. Per germline, CDR1 LNHDA and CDR2 SQIVND (reference sequence). V shed 3 bases and J shed 0 bases, with 9 bases lying between them. CDR3 coding DNA: TGTGCCAGTAGTATTCTGGGCAGCTCCTACAATGAGCAGTTCTTC. Its protein is CASSILGSSYNEQFF.

This clone occurred once. The chain has TRBV28 and TRBJ2-1, with D possibly matching TRBD1 (5 bases). The germline V and J ends were trimmed by 6 bases and 10 bases, with 22 bases remaining between them. CDR3 size: 15 residues. Germline CDR1 reads MDHEN; CDR2 reads SYDVKM. The CDR3, as DNA: TGTGCCAGCAGACAGACCCTCTCGGAAACAGGCGAGCAGTTCTTC. This codes for CASRQTLSETGEQFF.

The V gene is TRBV3-1 (or the pseudogene TRBV3-2), the J gene TRBJ2-3; 11 bases fit TRBD2. Germline assignment: CDR1 LGHDT and CDR2 YNNKEL (reference sequence). V shed 2 bases and J 2 bases; nucleotides not matched to a gene: 6. This CDR3 region has 17 residues. The CDR3 DNA reads as TGTGCCAGCAGCCAACTGACTAGCGGGGCCTACACAGATACGCAGTATTTT. This sequence encodes CASSQLTSGAYTDTQYF.

Here the CDR3 DNA reads TGTGCCAGCAGCCCTACAGGGGAAGGATCACCCCTCCACTTT. Amino acid sequence: CASSPTGEGSPLHF. The J gene is TRBJ1-6, the V gene TRBV7-2, with TRBD1 identical over 7 bases. After removal of 5 bases from V and 10 bases from J, the junction contained 8 bases not matched to a gene. The CDR3 sequence is 14 residues long. Per the germline V gene, CDR1 is SGHTA and CDR2 is FQGNSA.

J is TRBJ1-2 and V is TRBV29-1, with D perhaps TRBD1 (5 bases). The V and J ends lost 3 bases and 11 bases respectively, with 25 bases between them. This CDR3 is built from 15 residues. Germline V gene lookup returns CDR1 SQVTM and CDR2 ANQGSEA. The CDR3 loop reads CSVDGGLSFRSLYTF. The CDR3 bases are TGCAGCGTTGACGGGGGTTTATCCTTTAGGTCGCTTTACACCTTC.

This clone was recorded only once. CDR3 region: CASSLPTGEETQYF. The CDR3 nucleotides are TGTGCCAGCAGCTTGCCGACAGGGGAAGAGACCCAGTACTTC. The gene calls are TRBV5-4 and TRBJ2-5; 8 positions match TRBD1. V gave up 1 base and J gave up 3 bases; unmatched junction bases: 2. CDR1 and CDR2 from the germline V gene are SGHNT and YYREEE (reference sequence). The CDR3 spans 14 residues. The variable domain in full, with the rest retrieved from reference TRBV5-4 and TRBJ2-5, is ETGVTQSPTHLIKTRGQQVTLRCSSQSGHNTVSWYQQALGQGPQFIFQYYREEENGRGNFPPRFSGLQFPNYSSELNVNALELDDSALYLCASSLPTGEETQYFGPGTRLLVL.

This clone was seen only a few times. This chain links TRBV5-4 with TRBJ2-1; 7 nucleotides align to TRBD2. The V segment lost 4 bases and the J segment 7 bases; nucleotides outside the gene matches: 5. Germline-derived CDR1 and CDR2 are SGHNT and YYREEE (reference sequence). The CDR3 has 13 amino acids. CDR3 nucleotides: TGTGCCAGCAGCCGGACTAGGGTGAATGAGCAGTTCTTC. Residues: CASSRTRVNEQFF.

Details on this clone: Other DNA sequences in the sample encode the same CDR3. This chain links TRBV5-1 with TRBJ2-3, with TRBD1 matching over 7 bases. V was clipped by 2 bases and J by 4 bases; unmatched bases: 4. Looked up from germline, CDR1 is SGHRS and CDR2 is YFSETQ. The CDR3 runs 14 residues. CDR3: CASSFGQGADTQYF. CDR3 bases: TGCGCCAGCAGCTTTGGGCAGGGGGCAGATACGCAGTATTTT.

This chain joins TRBV6-5 and TRBJ2-2, with D unclear. In germline, CDR1 is MNHEY, CDR2 SVGAGI. The V end lost 2 bases, the J end lost 2 bases, and 6 bases lay between the germline ends. The CDR3 totals 14 residues. The DNA of the CDR3 is TGTGCCAGCAGTTACCGGGTTAACACCGGGGAGCTGTTTTTT. Protein sequence: CASSYRVNTGELFF.

The chain recombines TRBV9 with TRBJ2-1, with TRBD2 matching over 9 bases. CDR3 length equals 15 residues. The V gene's germline CDR1 is SGDLS and CDR2 YYNGEE. Losses at the gene ends were 0 bases for V and 9 bases for J; bases not matched to a gene: 7. The CDR3 DNA sequence: TGTGCCAGCAGCGTAGTTGGTAGCGGGAGTAGTGAGCAGTTCTTC. It translates to CASSVVGSGSSEQFF.

CDR3 sequence reads: CASSLRRGLSTDTQYF. In nucleotides, the CDR3 is TGTGCCAGCAGTTTAAGGCGGGGATTAAGCACAGATACGCAGTATTTT. The rearrangement uses TRBV27 and TRBJ2-3; D may be TRBD2 (6 bases). The CDR3 runs to 16 residues. The V gene lost 2 bases and the J gene lost 0 bases, with 12 bases spanning the gap. Germline CDR1 and CDR2: MNHEY and SMNVEV (reference sequence).

Only a few counts were recorded for this clone. The V call is TRBV3-1 (or the pseudogene TRBV3-2), the J call TRBJ1-1; D might be TRBD1 (6 bases). V lost 0 bases and J lost 7, with 12 bases in between. This CDR3 has 14 residues. The V gene's germline CDR1 is LGHDT and CDR2 YNNKEL (reference sequence). CDR3 bases: TGTGCCAGCAGCCAAGATGTCAGGGGATTTGAAGCTTTCTTT. Its translation is CASSQDVRGFEAFF.

The V call is TRBV28, the J call TRBJ2-3, with 8 bases identical to TRBD2. The CDR3 is 16 residues long. J was trimmed by 4 bases and V by 5 bases; bases with no gene match: 11. Germline CDR1 and CDR2: MDHEN and SYDVKM. CDR3 loop: CASSPGGVRGADTQYF. The DNA for the CDR3 is TGTGCCAGCAGTCCGGGGGGGGTGAGAGGCGCAGATACGCAGTATTTT.

The rearrangement uses TRBV18 and TRBJ2-1; 10 bases are shared with TRBD1. With V trimmed by 3 bases and J by 6 bases, 2 bases remained unmatched. The germline V gene encodes CDR1 KGHSH and CDR2 LQKENI. The CDR3 extends over 14 amino acids. CDR3 amino acids: CASSPDRGGNEQFF. CDR3 DNA sequence: TGTGCCAGCTCACCGGACAGGGGGGGCAATGAGCAGTTCTTC.

V gene TRBV5-1 combines with J gene TRBJ1-3; no clear D gene. CDR3 length equals 15 residues. CDR1 and CDR2 (germline): SGHRS, YFSETQ. V lost 2 bases and J 0 bases, leaving 9 bases between the germline ends. The DNA for the CDR3 is TGCGCCAGCAGCTTAGACGGAGTCTCTGGAAACACCATATATTTT. The encoded protein is CASSLDGVSGNTIYF.

The rearrangement uses TRBV7-8 and TRBJ2-7; 8 positions match TRBD2. There are 14 residues in the CDR3. V lost 8 bases to trimming and J lost 0 bases; unmatched junction nucleotides: 6. CDR1 and CDR2 from the germline V gene are SGHVS and FQNEAQ. CDR3 amino acids: CASQLAGGSYEQYF. The CDR3 DNA is TGTGCCAGCCAACTGGCGGGGGGCTCCTACGAGCAGTACTTC.

The CDR3: CASSLKQGENIQYF. CDR3 sequence (DNA): TGTGCCAGCAGCTTGAAACAGGGCGAAAACATTCAGTACTTC. The chain is built from TRBV5-4 and TRBJ2-4, with a tentative D call TRBD1 (6 bases). Germline V CDR1 and CDR2: SGHNT, YYREEE (reference sequence). The CDR3 contains 14 residues. V was cut by 1 base and J by 5 bases, with 10 bases left in between. Full variable domain (outside the CDR3, taken from reference TRBV5-4 and TRBJ2-4): ETGVTQSPTHLIKTRGQQVTLRCSSQSGHNTVSWYQQALGQGPQFIFQYYREEENGRGNFPPRFSGLQFPNYSSELNVNALELDDSALYLCASSLKQGENIQYFGAGTRLSVL.

The chain carries TRBV12-3 or TRBV12-4 and TRBJ2-3; 7 bases are a match to TRBD1. With V trimmed by 6 bases and J by 4 bases, 1 base remained unmatched. The CDR3 has 12 amino acids. The DNA of the CDR3 is TGTGCCAGCAGCGGGACAGCAGATACGCAGTATTTT. Residues: CASSGTADTQYF.

This chain connects TRBV11-3 to TRBJ1-6, with D unclear. The CDR3 has 13 residues. The germline V gene encodes CDR1 SGHNT and CDR2 YENEEA. Trimming removed 2 bases from V and 4 bases from J, with 3 bases in between. Here the CDR3 reads CASSLHYNSPLHF. CDR3 nucleotide sequence: TGTGCCAGCAGCTTACATTATAATTCACCCCTCCACTTT.

V gene TRBV27 combines with J gene TRBJ2-4, with a weak D call TRBD1 (7 bases). Per germline, CDR1 MNHEY and CDR2 SMNVEV (reference sequence). The CDR3 has 14 amino acids. V was trimmed by 11 bases and J by 10 bases, leaving 24 bases between them. The CDR3 sequence: CAAGTASSLRIQYF. CDR3 in DNA: TGTGCCGCGGGGACAGCGTCTAGTTTACGGATTCAGTACTTC.

The CDR3 DNA reads as TGTGCCAGCAGCTTCGTATCGTCTAGTATCTCTTCTGAAGCTTTCTTT. Protein: CASSFVSSSISSEAFF. This chain connects TRBV7-2 to TRBJ1-1, with D uncertain. The CDR3 contains 16 residues. The germline V gene encodes CDR1 SGHTA and CDR2 FQGNSA. Trimming took 3 bases from V and 6 from J, leaving 20 bases between them.

The rearrangement uses TRBV2 and TRBJ2-2, with 7 nucleotides matching TRBD1. Losses at the gene ends were 2 bases for V and 3 bases for J; bases not matched to a gene: 0. This CDR3 has 14 amino acids. Germline lookup yields CDR1 SNHLY and CDR2 FYNNEI. CDR3: CASSEQGDTGELFF. The DNA for the CDR3 is TGTGCCAGCAGTGAACAGGGGGACACCGGGGAGCTGTTTTTT.